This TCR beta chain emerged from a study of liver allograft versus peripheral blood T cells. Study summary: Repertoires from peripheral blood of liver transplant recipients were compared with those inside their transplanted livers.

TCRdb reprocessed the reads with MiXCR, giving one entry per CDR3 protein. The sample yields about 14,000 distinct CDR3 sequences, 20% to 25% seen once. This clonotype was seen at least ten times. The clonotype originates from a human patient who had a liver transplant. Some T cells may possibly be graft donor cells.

The CDR3 nucleotides are TGTGCCAGTAGTACGACAGGGACCTATGGCTACACCTTC. It is translated as CASSTTGTYGYTF. The gene calls are TRBV19 and TRBJ1-2; 7 bases are a match to TRBD1. From germline, CDR1 is LNHDA and CDR2 SQIVND (reference sequence). J lost 4 bases, V lost 4 bases, and 3 bases had no gene match. This CDR3 is built from 13 residues.